This TCR beta chain was identified during a study of post-analysis software for immune sequencing data. Across the whole study: Progressive-relapsing, secondary progressive and relapsing-remitting multiple sclerosis were among the disease courses included. Points from the study as a whole: Roughly 5 TRBV segments were significantly more frequent in patients than in controls. TRBV5-6, TRBV5-1 and TRBV20-1 were among these segments. When compared against controls, multiple sclerosis patients showed significantly lower normalized Chao1 diversity. Strong same-batch co-clustering of samples appeared with F measure clustering.

TCR beta cDNA libraries included unique molecular identifiers. The yield from approximately 1 to 10 million T cells was roughly 500,000 cDNA molecules in total. A single record per CDR3 protein comes from TCRdb applying MiXCR to the PCR reads. The repertoire has approximately 570,000 distinct CDR3 sequences, about 40% of them found once; the top ten carry approximately 1.7%. Trimming pared 2 bases from V and 6 bases from J, leaving 11 bases between. The germline V gene encodes CDR1 LNHNV and CDR2 YYDKDF (reference sequence). The CDR3 spans 13 residues. For this clonotype: Antigen: not known.

The TCR originated in a girl between 5 and 17 years old with multiple sclerosis. The V and J genes are TRBV15 and TRBJ2-7, with D hard to call. The sequenced sample consisted of blood. This CDR3 reads CATSRSQQGEQYF. CDR3 in DNA: TGTGCCACCAGCAGATCCCAACAAGGCGAGCAGTACTTC. Variable domain in full (rest from reference TRBV15 and TRBJ2-7): DAMVIQNPRYQVTQFGKPVTLSCSQTLNHNVMYWYQQKSSQAPKLLFHYYDKDFNNEADTPDNFQSRRPNTSFCFLDIRSPGLGDTAMYLCATSRSQQGEQYFGPGTRLTVT.